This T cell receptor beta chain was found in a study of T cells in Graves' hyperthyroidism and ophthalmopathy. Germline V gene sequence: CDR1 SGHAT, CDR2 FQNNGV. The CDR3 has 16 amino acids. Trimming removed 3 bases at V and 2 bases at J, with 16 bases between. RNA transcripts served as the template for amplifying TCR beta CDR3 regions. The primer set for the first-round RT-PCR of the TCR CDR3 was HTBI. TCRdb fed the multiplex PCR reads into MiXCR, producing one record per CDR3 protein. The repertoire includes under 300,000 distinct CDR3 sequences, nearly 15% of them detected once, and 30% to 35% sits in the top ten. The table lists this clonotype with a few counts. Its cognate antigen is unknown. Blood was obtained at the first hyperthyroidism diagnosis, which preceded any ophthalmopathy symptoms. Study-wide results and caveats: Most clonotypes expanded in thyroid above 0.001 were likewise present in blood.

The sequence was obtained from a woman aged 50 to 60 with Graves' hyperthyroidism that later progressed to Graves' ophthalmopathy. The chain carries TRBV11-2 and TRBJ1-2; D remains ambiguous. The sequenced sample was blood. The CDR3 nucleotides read TGTGCCAGCAGCTTGGTGGCGGGAAGAGGGAACTATGGCTACACCTTC. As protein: CASSLVAGRGNYGYTF. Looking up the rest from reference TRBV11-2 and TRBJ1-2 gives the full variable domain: EAGVAQSPRYKIIEKRQSVAFWCNPISGHATLYWYQQILGQGPKLLIQFQNNGVVDDSQLPKDRFSAERLKGVDSTLKIQPAKLEDSAVYLCASSLVAGRGNYGYTFGSGTRLTVV.